This T cell receptor (beta chain) was identified during a study of vaccination and CD4 T cells after COVID-19. Across the study: Drawing of post-COVID samples took place a median around 110 days after diagnosis (range 35 to 161). Regarding the study as a whole: Spike mono-reactive status applied to 304 of 307 vaccine-specific clones in convalescent patients.

About this clonotype: Its target is unknown.

As to time point: late sampling 161 to 241 days after vaccination in a few convalescent patients. Treatment described: roughly 11-day PBMC culture with coronavirus spike peptide pools or control peptides (ViraFEST assay). Peptide pools at 8.5 to 10 ug/ml stimulated 2 million or so PBMCs per well with 10 IU/ml IL-2. Germline values: CDR1 SGHRS, CDR2 YFSETQ. This CDR3 comprises 14 residues. The germline V and J ends were trimmed by 2 bases and 4 bases, with 13 bases remaining between them. Scientists ran DNA taken from cultured CD4+ T cells through the Oncomine TCR Beta short-read assay for sequencing. Genomic DNA was taken out of cultured CD4+ T cells by extraction. TCRdb re-analysed the PCR reads in MiXCR, keeping a single row per CDR3 protein. The table lists under 20,000 distinct CDR3 sequences, roughly 49% of them singletons.

The source is a human donor who had recovered from COVID-19. Sequenced material: CD4+ T cells from blood, cultured in vitro, taken about 7 months after SARS-CoV-2 vaccination. The V call is TRBV5-1, the J call TRBJ2-7; D is possibly TRBD1 or TRBD2 (5 bases each). CDR3: CASSFNRGPYEQYF. The CDR3, as DNA: TGCGCCAGCAGCTTCAACCGGGGACCTTACGAGCAGTACTTC.